The rows below give T cell receptor beta chains drawn from one sample of a study of control samples from healthy donors and cancer patients. The repertoire was sequenced with immunoSEQ multiplex PCR; TCRdb's copy has only in-frame clones and lacks some. The sample contains around 58,000 clones, about 96% of which appear only once. Input material: blood. Source of these receptors: a woman between 18 and 30 years old in good health. Both conserved end residues are trimmed from each CDR3. Each record gives: J gene, V gene, CDR3 protein.

j_gene: TRBJ1-2; v_gene: TRBV5-1; CDR3aa: ASSLDSPDYGYT
j_gene: TRBJ1-2; v_gene: TRBV12-2; CDR3aa: ASRLTPWGYGYT
j_gene: TRBJ2-1; v_gene: TRBV3-1/TRBV3-2; CDR3aa: ASSLERTIYNEQF
j_gene: TRBJ1-1; v_gene: TRBV5-6; CDR3aa: ASSLDRLNTEAF
j_gene: TRBJ1-1; v_gene: TRBV11-2; CDR3aa: ASSETTNTEAF
j_gene: TRBJ2-7; v_gene: TRBV27; CDR3aa: ASSLFLPPSEQY
j_gene: TRBJ2-4; v_gene: TRBV30; CDR3aa: AWTGDHKNIQY
j_gene: TRBJ1-1; v_gene: TRBV5-1; CDR3aa: ASSHGSNTEAF
j_gene: TRBJ1-6; v_gene: TRBV9; CDR3aa: ASSAPLGVDNSPLH
j_gene: TRBJ1-1; v_gene: TRBV5-8; CDR3aa: ASSLGGRYTEAF
j_gene: TRBJ2-7; v_gene: TRBV30; CDR3aa: AWSVLGTEQY
j_gene: TRBJ2-1; v_gene: TRBV9; CDR3aa: ASSTNSDEQF
j_gene: TRBJ1-4; v_gene: TRBV15; CDR3aa: ATSRDFELGLFNEKLF
j_gene: TRBJ1-4; v_gene: TRBV19; CDR3aa: ASSVREGATNEKLF
j_gene: TRBJ1-2; v_gene: TRBV7-2; CDR3aa: ASSSGTSKAYGYT
j_gene: TRBJ2-1; v_gene: TRBV6-5; CDR3aa: ASSRVSGGNNEQF
j_gene: TRBJ1-2; v_gene: TRBV30; CDR3aa: AWSGDRALIPFYGYT
j_gene: TRBJ1-2; v_gene: TRBV7-2; CDR3aa: ASSTGQGEGGYT
j_gene: TRBJ2-3; v_gene: TRBV5-1; CDR3aa: ASSLVQASTQY
j_gene: TRBJ1-1; v_gene: TRBV7-2; CDR3aa: ASSFPLTGEAF
j_gene: TRBJ1-1; v_gene: TRBV20-1; CDR3aa: SALRGEAF
j_gene: TRBJ1-1; v_gene: TRBV6-5; CDR3aa: ASSSMGQGLGAF
j_gene: TRBJ1-5; v_gene: TRBV21-1; CDR3aa: ATLGTVGEYQPQH
j_gene: TRBJ1-2; v_gene: TRBV19; CDR3aa: ASTGRGSTNYGYT
j_gene: TRBJ1-4; v_gene: TRBV27; CDR3aa: ASSRRDRGEKLF
j_gene: TRBJ1-6; v_gene: TRBV5-8; CDR3aa: ASSFPQLNSPLH
j_gene: TRBJ1-6; v_gene: TRBV10-3; CDR3aa: AIRPGQGNSPLH
j_gene: TRBJ2-3; v_gene: TRBV6-2/TRBV6-3; CDR3aa: ASSTGTSPITDTQY
j_gene: TRBJ1-2; v_gene: TRBV3-1/TRBV3-2; CDR3aa: ASSQEGNGYT
j_gene: TRBJ1-4; v_gene: TRBV7-2; CDR3aa: ASSLGNWGKLF
j_gene: TRBJ1-4; v_gene: TRBV11-2; CDR3aa: ASRGAGQGRGEKLF
j_gene: TRBJ2-3; v_gene: TRBV3-1/TRBV3-2; CDR3aa: ASSQVNSGLTQY
j_gene: TRBJ1-1; v_gene: TRBV27; CDR3aa: ASSPTVNTEAF